This T cell receptor beta chain was sequenced in a study of technical replicates of blood from several donors (dated by TCRdb to the late 2010s). As regards this clone: The target of this receptor is not known. No clone much larger than this one lies a single base away; base qualities are absent.

The library was generated by the immunoSEQ multiplex PCR assay. TCRdb took this table from immuneACCESS and kept in-frame rearrangements with V and J called. Such tables lack part of the clones; where checked against another copy, unresolved V genes explain under half of the gap, and the rest is unexplained. The sample table records under 85,000 clones; 80% to 95% of these occur just once. In total, the top ten clones hold roughly 0.41% of the sample. The TCR was taken from a human donor in good health. Specimen: T cells isolated from PBMCs.

The CDR3 region: CSVMTGTDTQYF. At the DNA level, the sequence is TGCAGCGTCATGACAGGGACAGATACGCAGTATTTT. The chain is assembled from TRBV29-1 and TRBJ2-3; 7 middle bases align to TRBD1. The germline V and J ends show losses of 6 bases and 3 bases respectively, and no gene match explains 3 bases of the junction. Taken from cysteine to phenylalanine, the CDR3 has 12 residues. The only DNA kept is the CDR3, 36 bases in frame from the first base. The germline V gene specifies SQVTM as CDR1 and ANQGSEA as CDR2.